A single sample is the source of the 23 T cell receptor beta chains below, sequenced in a study of human T cells and chemical hapten exposure. TCRdb reprocessed the RACE reads with MiXCR, giving one entry per CDR3 protein. Among 99,000 or so distinct CDR3 sequences listed, nearly 35% were seen once. The time point was: patch test 3, about 24 weeks after DPC sensitization. Treatment noted: therapeutic diphenylcyclopropenone sensitization with weekly scalp DPC. The specimen was whole blood, collected in connection with sensitization to the hapten diphenylcyclopropenone (DPC). These receptor sequences come from a man in his forties or fifties with alopecia areata. Some clones in this sample may be carry-over from other donors' samples.

The genes are TRBV29-1 and TRBJ2-6; D ambiguous. Trimming pared 7 bases from V and 6 bases from J, leaving 7 bases between. Germline V gives CDR1 SQVTM, CDR2 ANQGSEA. There are 11 residues in the CDR3. DNA for the CDR3: TGCAGCGCCTGGGAGGCCAACGTCCTGACTTTC. It encodes CSAWEANVLTF.

The chain links TRBV14 to TRBJ1-1; 7 bases fit TRBD1. There are 15 residues in the CDR3. In germline, CDR1 is SGHDN, CDR2 FVKESK. The V segment lost 6 bases and the J segment 1 base; nucleotides outside the gene matches: 8. The CDR3 reads CASSLRTGANTEAFF. CDR3 sequence (DNA): TGTGCCAGCAGTCTGAGGACAGGAGCGAACACTGAAGCTTTCTTT.

The V call is TRBV27, the J call TRBJ1-5; D uncertain. The CDR3 runs 17 residues. Per the germline V gene, CDR1 is MNHEY and CDR2 is SMNVEV (reference sequence). V shed 1 base and J shed 2 bases, with 15 bases lying between them. The CDR3: CASSLYSNKEGNQPQHF. The CDR3 region has the DNA TGTGCCAGCAGTTTATATAGTAACAAGGAGGGCAATCAGCCCCAGCATTTT.

This clonotype turned up a few times. The chain couples TRBV29-1 to TRBJ1-1; no reliable D call. The V gene's germline CDR1 is SQVTM and CDR2 ANQGSEA. Trimming stripped 5 bases from V and 6 bases from J, with 10 bases between. The CDR3 is 11 amino acids. As DNA, the CDR3 is TGCAGCGTTTTCGCAAACCCTGAAGCTTTCTTT. It codes for CSVFANPEAFF.

The gene calls are TRBV29-1 and TRBJ2-7; 7 bases match TRBD1. CDR1 is SQVTM, CDR2 ANQGSEA, per germline. V lost 7 bases to trimming and J lost 2 bases; unmatched junction nucleotides: 8. This CDR3 is 13 amino acids long. This CDR3 reads CSAQIGTAYEQYF. DNA of the CDR3: TGCAGCGCTCAGATAGGGACAGCCTACGAGCAGTACTTC.

A few counts support this clonotype. The chain employs TRBV7-2 and TRBJ2-3; TRBD2 matches at 7 bases. Germline CDR1 SGHTA, CDR2 FQGNSA. The length of the CDR3 is 16 residues. With V trimmed by 3 bases and J by 3 bases, 9 bases remained unmatched. The CDR3 reads CASSLWRERLTDTQYF. For the CDR3, the DNA is TGTGCCAGCAGCTTGTGGCGGGAGAGGTTAACAGATACGCAGTATTTT.

The chain joins TRBV29-1 to TRBJ2-1; tentatively, D is TRBD1 or TRBD2 (5 bases each). This CDR3 has 12 amino acids. Germline CDR1 is SQVTM and CDR2 is ANQGSEA. With 4 bases removed from V and 6 bases from J, the gap between germline ends came to 10 bases. CDR3 residues: CSVGDQGNEQFF. In nucleotides, the CDR3 is TGCAGCGTTGGGGACCAGGGCAATGAGCAGTTCTTC.

This chain joins TRBV9 and TRBJ2-2; D unresolved. The CDR3 runs to 13 residues. Trimming pared 4 bases from V and 5 bases from J, leaving 9 bases between. Germline V gene data show CDR1 as SGDLS and CDR2 as YYNGEE. The CDR3, as DNA: TGTGCCAGCAGCCTTACTTGGACCGGGGAGCTGTTTTTT. Translating gives CASSLTWTGELFF.

The DNA of the CDR3 is TGTGCCAGCACCCCAAGCAGGGTGGTTAATCAGCCCCAGCATTTT. This translates into CASTPSRVVNQPQHF. V usage is TRBV7-2 and J usage is TRBJ1-5, with D possibly TRBD1 on 5 matching bases. Germline V gives CDR1 SGHTA, CDR2 FQGNSA. CDR3 size: 15 residues. Trimming took 7 bases from V and 4 from J, leaving 17 bases between them. The entire variable domain, with the rest obtained from reference TRBV7-2 and TRBJ1-5, is as follows: GAGVSQSPSNKVTEKGKDVELRCDPISGHTALYWYRQSLGQGLEFLIYFQGNSAPDKSGLPSDRFSAERTGGSVSTLTIQRTQQEDSAVYLCASTPSRVVNQPQHFGDGTRLSIL.

The chain joins TRBV7-2 to TRBJ2-4, with D possibly being TRBD1 or TRBD2 (5 bases each). The CDR3 has 16 residues. V shed 0 bases and J shed 3 bases, with 12 bases lying between them. The V gene's germline CDR1 is SGHTA and CDR2 FQGNSA. CDR3 in DNA: TGTGCCAGCAGCTTAGCGGTTGGTGGGGGCAAAAACATTCAGTACTTC. It yields the protein CASSLAVGGGKNIQYF.

The rearrangement links TRBV12-3 or TRBV12-4 to TRBJ1-5; D may be TRBD1 (6 bases). This CDR3 is 14 amino acids long. The V end lost 5 bases, the J end lost 3 bases, and 11 bases lay between the germline ends. The CDR3 reads CASSPGTHNQPQHF. CDR3 DNA: TGTGCCAGCAGTCCTGGGACACACAATCAGCCCCAGCATTTT.

This chain connects TRBV12-3 or TRBV12-4 to TRBJ2-7; D not resolved. The CDR3 totals 12 residues. With 0 bases removed from V and 5 bases from J, the gap between germline ends came to 5 bases. CDR3 residues: CASSLARNEQYF. The CDR3 DNA is TGTGCCAGCAGTTTAGCGAGGAACGAGCAGTACTTC.

This chain uses TRBV2 with TRBJ2-1; 8 nucleotides align to TRBD1. Germline values: CDR1 SNHLY, CDR2 FYNNEI. J lost 4 bases, V lost 1 base, and 0 bases had no gene match. The CDR3 is made up of 14 amino acids. For the CDR3, the DNA is TGTGCCAGCAGTGAAGGGACAGGGTACAATGAGCAGTTCTTC. Translation gives CASSEGTGYNEQFF.

This clonotype was observed a single time. The gene calls are TRBV7-3 and TRBJ2-2; the match to TRBD1 covers 9 bases. The CDR3 length is 16 residues. Germline trimming cut 5 bases from V and 2 bases from J; bases unmatched to any gene: 6. Germline V lookup: CDR1 SGHTA, CDR2 FQGTGA. The CDR3 loop is CASSLRTGGNTGELFF. CDR3 coding DNA: TGTGCCAGCAGCCTTAGAACAGGGGGCAACACCGGGGAGCTGTTTTTT.

The chain's CDR3 is CSARLSDRGRTQYF. The CDR3, as DNA: TGCAGTGCTAGACTTTCCGACAGGGGGCGAACGCAGTATTTT. This rearrangement joins TRBV20-1 to TRBJ2-3, with 10 bases aligning to TRBD1. Germline lookup yields CDR1 DFQATT and CDR2 SNEGSKA (reference sequence). The CDR3 sequence is 14 residues long. The V segment lost 2 bases and the J segment 9 bases; nucleotides outside the gene matches: 8.

The gene calls are TRBV28 and TRBJ2-5; a weak D match, TRBD1 (6 bases). This CDR3 has 16 amino acids. Trimming shortened V by 2 bases and J by 4 bases, and 17 bases separated the two germline ends. Germline V gene lookup returns CDR1 MDHEN and CDR2 SYDVKM. In DNA, the CDR3 is TGTGCCAGCAGTTTAAATTCAGGGGTGGTCTCAGAGACCCAGTACTTC. Its protein product is CASSLNSGVVSETQYF.

The chain carries TRBV6-1 and TRBJ2-7, with a tentative D call TRBD1 (6 bases). Trimming left V 2 bases short and J 3 bases short, with 11 bases between. The CDR3 is 14 residues long. Germline-derived CDR1 and CDR2 are MNHNS and SASEGT. CDR3 protein: CASSEMGRGYEQYV. The CDR3 DNA reads TGTGCCAGCAGTGAAATGGGCAGGGGCTACGAGCAGTACGTC.

This rearrangement joins TRBV20-1 to TRBJ2-7; 11 positions agree with TRBD2. J was trimmed by 6 bases and V by 3 bases; bases with no gene match: 10. In germline, CDR1 is DFQATT, CDR2 SNEGSKA (reference sequence). There are 15 residues in the CDR3. Here the CDR3 DNA reads TGCAGTGCTAGTTTACTAGCGGGAGTACCCGTCGAGCAGTACTTC. Amino acid sequence: CSASLLAGVPVEQYF.

This chain links TRBV28 with TRBJ2-1, with no clear D. This CDR3 has 14 residues. Germline CDR1 MDHEN, CDR2 SYDVKM. V was trimmed by 7 bases and J by 5 bases, leaving 15 bases between them. The CDR3 coding sequence is TGTGCCAGCAATTTTCGGGCGGTCCACAATGAGCAGTTCTTC. The encoded protein is CASNFRAVHNEQFF.

V gene TRBV5-6 combines with J gene TRBJ2-3, with 7 bases identical to TRBD2. V was pared by 1 base and J by 2 bases, with 4 bases of the junction left unmatched. CDR1 is SGHDT, CDR2 YYEEEE, per germline. The CDR3 sequence is 15 residues long. CDR3 region: CASSLRSGITDTQYF. In DNA form, the CDR3 reads TGTGCCAGCAGCTTGAGGAGCGGGATCACAGATACGCAGTATTTT.

The chain joins TRBV25-1 to TRBJ1-1, with a tentative D call TRBD1 (6 bases). Germline-derived CDR1 and CDR2 are MGHDK and SYGVNS. Trimming cost V 5 bases and J 1 base, with 14 bases left between them. CDR3 length: 15 amino acids. The CDR3 coding sequence is TGTGCCAGCAGTCCGGACAGACCAAAGAACACTGAAGCTTTCTTT. Translated, it gives CASSPDRPKNTEAFF.

This clonotype was seen only a few times. V gene TRBV20-1 combines with J gene TRBJ2-3, with 7 bases matching TRBD2. In germline, CDR1 is DFQATT, CDR2 SNEGSKA (reference sequence). The CDR3 extends over 16 amino acids. Losses at the gene ends were 2 bases for V and 1 base for J; bases not matched to a gene: 9. CDR3 sequence: CSARIRGAGGTDTQYF. For the CDR3, the DNA is TGCAGTGCTAGAATTCGAGGGGCGGGAGGCACAGATACGCAGTATTTT.

This clonotype appeared once. The gene calls are TRBV20-1 and TRBJ2-5; 7 bases fit TRBD2. J was trimmed by 5 bases and V by 7 bases; bases with no gene match: 4. This CDR3 is built from 11 residues. From germline, CDR1 is DFQATT and CDR2 SNEGSKA (reference sequence). CDR3 region: CSVGGRETQYF. The CDR3 region has the DNA TGCAGTGTGGGAGGGAGGGAGACCCAGTACTTC.